This TCR beta chain came from a study of beta chain features in type 1 diabetes. Expressed TCRB transcripts were sequenced because the isolated RNA had all been reverse transcribed beforehand. Produced via immunoSEQ multiplex PCR; TCRdb's table is partial and in-frame only. The table lists about 180,000 clones, 10% to 15% of them singletons. The germline V and J ends were trimmed by 4 bases and 3 bases, with 10 bases remaining between them. This CDR3 has 13 amino acids. Germline CDR1 and CDR2: SQVTM and ANQGSEA. The specimen was central memory CD4+ T cells from blood. The V call is TRBV29-1, the J call TRBJ2-1; D gene unclear. The clonotype was recovered from a woman aged 18-30 years in good health. CDR3 residues: CSVVEHGYNEQFF. The DNA for the CDR3 is TGCAGCGTTGTCGAGCATGGCTACAATGAGCAGTTCTTC.